The 28 T cell receptor beta chains below were found in one sample sequenced in a study of cytomegalovirus exposure and HLA in healthy donors. This PCR relied on a set of 60 Vbeta primers and 13 Jbeta primers. The repertoire was sequenced with immunoSEQ multiplex PCR; TCRdb's copy has only in-frame clones and lacks some. This specimen shows tens of thousands of clones; the ten leading clones hold 15% to 17%. The sample was PBMCs. These receptors were obtained from a man aged 50-59 years in good health and CMV-seropositive.

The chain links TRBV6-1 to TRBJ2-2; D gene uncertain. V was clipped by 5 bases and J by 5 bases, with 9 bases between them. Germline values: CDR1 MNHNS, CDR2 SASEGT. The CDR3 extends over 13 amino acids. The CDR3 protein is CASSRSETGELFF. CDR3 in DNA: TGTGCCAGCAGTCGGTCGGAGACCGGGGAGCTGTTTTTT.

The genes are TRBV14 and TRBJ1-2, with 9 positions matching TRBD1. CDR3 size: 16 residues. Trimming cost V 2 bases and J 4 bases; bases outside gene matches: 8. CDR1 SGHDN and CDR2 FVKESK come from the germline V gene. CDR3: CASSQYNRGLLYGYTF. The CDR3 DNA sequence: TGTGCCAGCAGCCAATATAACAGGGGGCTCCTCTATGGCTACACCTTC.

This rearrangement joins TRBV28 to TRBJ2-1; 13 bases are shared with TRBD2. V dropped 5 bases and J dropped 7; count of bases not matched to a gene: 5. There are 15 residues in the CDR3. Per germline, CDR1 MDHEN and CDR2 SYDVKM. CDR3 sequence: CASSPGTSGINEQFF. As DNA, the CDR3 is TGTGCCAGCAGTCCAGGGACTAGCGGGATAAATGAGCAGTTCTTC.

V and J are TRBV5-6 and TRBJ2-7; 8 positions agree with TRBD2. Germline lookup yields CDR1 SGHDT and CDR2 YYEEEE. CDR3 length equals 13 residues. The junction had 12 bases not matched to a gene; V was cut back by 10 bases and J by 6 bases. The CDR3 coding sequence is TGTGCCTCCCGGGGAGCGGGAGAAGTCGAGCAGTACGTC. Translating it yields CASRGAGEVEQYV.

V and J are TRBV9 and TRBJ2-1; D not certain. This CDR3 is 12 amino acids long. CDR1 and CDR2 (germline): SGDLS, YYNGEE. Deletions cut 1 base from V and 9 bases from J, with 8 bases between. The CDR3 reads CASSVFVGEQFF. The DNA of the CDR3 is TGTGCCAGCAGCGTATTCGTCGGTGAGCAGTTCTTC.

The chain is built from TRBV7-2 and TRBJ1-1; TRBD1 matches 9 bases. Germline CDR1 SGHTA, CDR2 FQGNSA. This CDR3 is 14 amino acids long. J gave up 3 bases and V 4 bases, and 3 bases lay outside the gene matches. The CDR3 region has the DNA TGTGCCAGCAGCTACAGGGGGCGTGACACTGAAGCTTTCTTT. Translating gives CASSYRGRDTEAFF.

This chain joins TRBV25-1 and TRBJ2-3; D unresolved. Germline V gives CDR1 MGHDK, CDR2 SYGVNS. There are 13 residues in the CDR3. Trimming took 5 bases from V and 1 from J, leaving 7 bases between them. The CDR3 nucleotides are TGTGCCAGCAGTAAGAGCGGCACAGATACGCAGTATTTT. Translated, it gives CASSKSGTDTQYF.

The chain is built from TRBV7-2 and TRBJ2-7, with D possibly TRBD1 on 6 matching bases. V lost 4 bases to trimming and J lost 3 bases, with 16 bases between them. Germline lookup yields CDR1 SGHTA and CDR2 FQGNSA. CDR3 size: 15 residues. The CDR3 sequence: CASSSQGTGLYEQYF. Here the CDR3 DNA reads TGTGCCAGCAGCTCCCAGGGGACGGGGCTCTACGAGCAGTACTTC. Drawing the rest from reference TRBV7-2 and TRBJ2-7, the complete variable domain is GAGVSQSPSNKVTEKGKDVELRCDPISGHTALYWYRQSLGQGLEFLIYFQGNSAPDKSGLPSDRFSAERTGGSVSTLTIQRTQQEDSAVYLCASSSQGTGLYEQYFGPGTRLTVT.

The chain recombines TRBV7-2 with TRBJ1-5; 9 positions match TRBD1. Germline V gene data show CDR1 as SGHTA and CDR2 as FQGNSA. Germline trimming cut 4 bases from V and 6 bases from J; bases unmatched to any gene: 4. This CDR3 region has 14 residues. DNA for the CDR3: TGTGCCAGCAGCTCTCGACAGGGGGTTCAGCCCCAGCATTTT. It encodes CASSSRQGVQPQHF.

J is TRBJ2-1 and V is TRBV6-7; perhaps TRBD1 as D (6 bases). TRBV6-7 carries the ORF label, with uncertain function. There are 17 residues in the CDR3. Trimming removed 0 bases from V and 2 bases from J, with 14 bases in between. CDR3 bases: TGTGCCAGCAGTTACTCGAGGGGGACCCCTGCCTACAATGAGCAGTTCTTC. Protein sequence: CASSYSRGTPAYNEQFF.

The chain carries TRBV7-6 and TRBJ1-3; D gene uncertain. The V gene's germline CDR1 is SGHVS and CDR2 FNYEAQ. The CDR3 runs 14 residues. The V and J ends lost 4 bases and 3 bases respectively, with 10 bases between them. The CDR3 nucleotides are TGTGCCAGCAGCTCGCCTGCGGGTGGAAACACCATATATTTT. Its protein is CASSSPAGGNTIYF.

The chain combines TRBV6-5 with TRBJ2-3, with TRBD1 matching over 10 bases. The V and J ends lost 6 bases and 3 bases, in that order; junction bases with no gene match: 6. Germline CDR1 and CDR2: MNHEY and SVGAGI. The CDR3 extends over 15 amino acids. This chain's CDR3 is CASRPGQGRTDTQYF. The CDR3 bases are TGTGCCAGCAGGCCGGGACAGGGGCGTACAGATACGCAGTATTTT.

The gene calls are TRBV4-1 and TRBJ2-3; 7 bases fit TRBD2. CDR3 length: 15 amino acids. V dropped 0 bases and J dropped 5; count of bases not matched to a gene: 5. Germline CDR1 MGHRA, CDR2 YSYEKL. The CDR3 here is CASSQDLAGVDTQYF. CDR3 bases: TGCGCCAGCAGCCAAGATCTTGCGGGGGTAGATACGCAGTATTTT.

V and J are TRBV6-5 and TRBJ1-2; 9 bases fit TRBD1. V shed 2 bases, J shed 5 bases, and the junction held 9 bases outside the gene matches. Germline-derived CDR1 and CDR2 are MNHEY and SVGAGI. The CDR3 totals 16 residues. The CDR3 spells CASSYTQGAFMYGYTF. CDR3 nucleotide sequence: TGTGCCAGCAGTTACACACAGGGGGCGTTTATGTATGGCTACACCTTC.

The V gene is TRBV5-1, the J gene TRBJ2-7; 9 bases are a match to TRBD2. CDR1 and CDR2 from the germline V gene are SGHRS and YFSETQ. This CDR3 comprises 14 residues. Losses at the gene ends were 4 bases for V and 2 bases for J; bases not matched to a gene: 4. CDR3 protein: CASSPLAGAYEQYF. DNA for the CDR3: TGCGCCAGCAGCCCATTAGCGGGGGCCTACGAGCAGTACTTC.

This chain connects TRBV28 to TRBJ1-1; possible D gene TRBD1, 5 bases. The germline V gene encodes CDR1 MDHEN and CDR2 SYDVKM. CDR3 size: 14 residues. Trimming shortened V by 6 bases and J by 5 bases, and 16 bases separated the two germline ends. The CDR3 sequence is CASSRRATTTEAFF. CDR3 nucleotide sequence: TGTGCCAGCAGCCGCAGGGCGACAACTACTGAAGCTTTCTTT.

The chain couples TRBV5-5 to TRBJ2-1; TRBD1 matches at 7 bases. The ends lost 4 bases at V and 3 bases at J; junction bases unmatched: 4. Germline CDR1 reads SGHKS; CDR2 reads YYEKEE (reference sequence). The CDR3 is 14 residues long. The CDR3 loop reads CASSPRDSYNEQFF. CDR3 nucleotides: TGTGCCAGCAGCCCACGGGACAGCTACAATGAGCAGTTCTTC.

This sequence joins TRBV9 and TRBJ1-1; unclear D gene. The V end was cut by 4 bases, the J end by 0 bases, with 7 bases between. The CDR3 length is 13 residues. CDR1 and CDR2 (germline): SGDLS, YYNGEE. CDR3 residues: CASSSSVNTEAFF. As DNA, the CDR3 is TGTGCCAGCAGCTCCTCAGTGAACACTGAAGCTTTCTTT. Variable domain in full (rest from reference TRBV9 and TRBJ1-1): DSGVTQTPKHLITATGQRVTLRCSPRSGDLSVYWYQQSLDQGLQFLIQYYNGEERAKGNILERFSAQQFPDLHSELNLSSLELGDSALYFCASSSSVNTEAFFGQGTRLTVV.

The genes are TRBV7-9 and TRBJ1-1; a possible D gene is TRBD1 (6 bases). V lost 6 bases, J lost 1 base, and 12 bases lay in between. Germline V CDR1 and CDR2: SEHNR, FQNEAQ (reference sequence). The CDR3 has 14 amino acids. CDR3 sequence reads: CASSPRGQNTEAFF. CDR3 DNA: TGTGCCAGCAGTCCCAGGGGCCAGAACACTGAAGCTTTCTTT.

The rearrangement links TRBV7-2 to TRBJ2-7, with D tentatively TRBD1 (6 bases). V gave up 5 bases and J gave up 4 bases, with 15 bases separating them. CDR3 length: 14 amino acids. Germline V lookup: CDR1 SGHTA, CDR2 FQGNSA. The CDR3 is CASSENRDTYEQYF. The CDR3 DNA follows: TGTGCCAGCAGCGAAAACAGGGACACATACGAGCAGTACTTC.

This chain connects TRBV18 to TRBJ2-6; 9 bases are shared with TRBD1. Germline trimming cut 2 bases from V and 4 bases from J; bases unmatched to any gene: 6. Germline V lookup: CDR1 KGHSH, CDR2 LQKENI. The CDR3 covers 17 residues. The DNA of the CDR3 is TGTGCCAGCTCACCAGTACAGGGGGCGAAAGGGGCCAACGTCCTGACTTTC. Translation gives CASSPVQGAKGANVLTF.

This chain connects TRBV6-1 to TRBJ1-1; D gene unclear. CDR3 length: 13 amino acids. The germline CDR1 and CDR2 sequences are MNHNS and SASEGT. V was trimmed by 11 bases and J by 3 bases, leaving 16 bases between them. The CDR3 bases are TGTGCCTGCCCATTCGAGCGTTACACTGAAGCTTTCTTT. Translated, it gives CACPFERYTEAFF.

This sequence joins TRBV30 and TRBJ2-1; D is perhaps TRBD2 (5 bases). Trimming removed 3 bases at V and 2 bases at J, with 8 bases between. Germline V gene data show CDR1 as GTSNPN and CDR2 as SVGIG (reference sequence). CDR3 length: 13 amino acids. The CDR3 protein is CAWRKRTYNEQFF. The CDR3 DNA follows: TGTGCCTGGAGAAAGCGGACCTACAATGAGCAGTTCTTC.

The rearrangement links TRBV5-4 to TRBJ2-2; a weak D match, TRBD1 (6 bases). CDR1 SGHNT and CDR2 YYREEE come from the germline V gene (reference sequence). The CDR3 extends over 16 amino acids. V gave up 0 bases and J gave up 2 bases, with 11 bases separating them. The CDR3: CASSLESGANTGELFF. CDR3 coding DNA: TGTGCCAGCAGCTTGGAGTCAGGGGCTAACACCGGGGAGCTGTTTTTT.

The chain carries TRBV29-1 and TRBJ2-2; possibly TRBD1 for D (5 bases). In germline, CDR1 is SQVTM, CDR2 ANQGSEA. CDR3 size: 17 residues. V lost 3 bases and J lost 1, with 18 bases in between. The DNA for the CDR3 is TGCAGCGTTGAGGACCCAGAAGGGGTAATGAACACCGGGGAGCTGTTTTTT. Translating it yields CSVEDPEGVMNTGELFF.

The chain uses TRBV2 and TRBJ1-1; 9 bases fit TRBD1. Per germline, CDR1 SNHLY and CDR2 FYNNEI. With V trimmed by 6 bases and J by 4 bases, 15 bases remained unmatched. CDR3 length: 17 amino acids. This CDR3 is CASSAGIGGQGGTEAFF. The CDR3 nucleotides read TGTGCCAGCAGCGCCGGAATAGGGGGACAGGGAGGCACTGAAGCTTTCTTT.

V gene TRBV5-1 combines with J gene TRBJ2-5; D unclear. Germline values: CDR1 SGHRS, CDR2 YFSETQ. Trimming took off 4 bases at V and 3 bases at J, with 7 bases between the two ends. The CDR3 consists of 12 residues. CDR3 sequence reads: CASSDGEETQYF. The CDR3 DNA reads as TGCGCCAGCAGCGACGGAGAAGAGACCCAGTACTTC.

This chain's CDR3 is CASSIGTVGWLSTDTQYF. CDR3 nucleotides: TGTGCCAGTAGTATAGGGACAGTGGGGTGGCTTAGCACAGATACGCAGTATTTT. The chain joins TRBV19 to TRBJ2-3; the D gene is possibly TRBD1 (6 bases). The CDR3 is made up of 18 amino acids. Germline loops: CDR1 LNHDA, CDR2 SQIVND (reference sequence). V was shortened by 1 base and J by 0 bases, with 17 bases between the two germline ends.